Listed below are T cell receptor beta chains from one sample, sequenced in a study of response to subunit inactivated influenza vaccine. TCRdb reprocessed the RT-PCR reads with MiXCR, giving one entry per CDR3 protein. The sample includes 500,000 or so distinct CDR3 sequences, 15% to 20% seen only once; the top ten take 2.5% to 3.5%. Sequencing was performed on CD4+ T cells sorted from PBMCs, taken around 2 years after vaccination. The receptors stem from a man between 50 and 69 years old who received an inactivated influenza vaccine. The CDR3 runs from the conserved cysteine through the conserved F or W. D genes are given only for firm matches. Part of the rows lack a size; the others show once, few, many or a class for expanded clones.

clone_size j_call v_call d_call cdr3_nt cdr3_aa
once TRBJ1-1 TRBV4-3 TRBD1 TGCGCCAGCAGCCAAGATTCGATAGGGACAGGAGCTTTCTTT CASSQDSIGTGAFF
many TRBJ2-1 TRBV10-3 TRBD2 TGTGCCATCAGTGAGCTAGCGGGGGGATACAATGAGCAGTTCTTC CAISELAGGYNEQFF
few TRBJ2-3 TRBV7-2 . TGTGCCAGCAGCTTAGGGGTCCAGAGGAGCACAGATACGCAGTATTTT CASSLGVQRSTDTQYF
many TRBJ1-4 TRBV7-2 . TGTGCCAGCAGCGCTCAGGGCGGAACTAATGAAAAACTGTTTTTT CASSAQGGTNEKLFF
few TRBJ2-7 TRBV6-1 TRBD1 TGTGCCAGCAGCAGCCACAGGGGACCCTACGAGCAGTACTTC CASSSHRGPYEQYF
many TRBJ2-1 TRBV7-7 . TGTGCTAGCAGCATAGCTCGGGCGAGTGAGCAGTTCTTC CASSIARASEQFF
few TRBJ2-3 TRBV11-2 . TGTGCCAGCAGCTTAGTCCGGAATACGCAGTATTTT CASSLVRNTQYF
many TRBJ2-3 TRBV24-1 TRBD2 TGTGCCACCAGTGAAACTAGCGGGAGGGCCCAAGATACGCAGTATTTT CATSETSGRAQDTQYF
few TRBJ2-1 TRBV20-1 . TGCAGTGCGCACAGGGAGAGATCCTACAATGAGCAGTTCTTC CSAHRERSYNEQFF
. TRBJ1-2 TRBV10-3 . TGTGCCATCAGTGGACTGGGTTTGGGGTCGATTAATGGCTACACCTTC CAISGLGLGSINGYTF
few TRBJ2-1 TRBV6-2/TRBV6-3 TRBD1 TGTGCCAGCGTACCCGGGACAGCCAATGAGCAGTTCTTC CASVPGTANEQFF
few TRBJ2-5 TRBV20-1 . TGCAGTGCAATGTATGGGGCAGAGACCCAGTACTTC CSAMYGAETQYF
. TRBJ2-5 TRBV4-1 TRBD1 TGCGCCAGCAGTGCAGGACAGGAGTCCCGTACCCAGTACTTC CASSAGQESRTQYF
. TRBJ1-6 TRBV27 . TGTGCCAGCAGTCCACTCTCCGGGACACACGGTACACCCCTCCACTTT CASSPLSGTHGTPLHF
few TRBJ2-1 TRBV7-2 . TGTGCCAGCGGACCCAGGCACAATGAGCAGTTCTTC CASGPRHNEQFF
. TRBJ2-1 TRBV7-2 TRBD2 TGTGCCAGCGTTCGATTAGCGGGGGTCCATGAGCAGTTCTTC CASVRLAGVHEQFF
few TRBJ2-7 TRBV12-3/TRBV12-4 . TGTGCCAGCAGCCCCCCTAGGGGGAGCGGGATGGGCGAGCAGTACTTC CASSPPRGSGMGEQYF
. TRBJ2-5 TRBV28 . TGTGCCAGCAGCCAAACTAGCTCCCAGACCCAGTACTTC CASSQTSSQTQYF
few TRBJ2-4 TRBV28 . TGTGCCAGTTCCGCAGTCCTTCGATTGGGGAACATTCAGTACTTC CASSAVLRLGNIQYF
few TRBJ2-5 TRBV12-3/TRBV12-4 TRBD2 TGTGCCAGCAGACCAACGGGACTAGCGGTGGAGACCCAGTACTTC CASRPTGLAVETQYF
few TRBJ1-5 TRBV20-1 . TGCAGTGCTAGGTCAGGGCGAGGCAATCAGCCCCAGCATTTT CSARSGRGNQPQHF
many TRBJ1-3 TRBV5-1 . TGCGCCAGCAGCTTGGGGTCGGGGACAAGCTCTGGAAACACCATATATTTT CASSLGSGTSSGNTIYF
few TRBJ2-3 TRBV12-3/TRBV12-4 TRBD2 TGTGCCAGCAGTTCACTAGCGGGGGTACCCACAGATACGCAGTATTTT CASSSLAGVPTDTQYF
few TRBJ2-2 TRBV29-1 . TGCAGCGTTTCGACTACCGGGGAGCTGTTTTTT CSVSTTGELFF
few TRBJ1-1 TRBV6-6 . TGTGCCAGCAGTTACGGCGGGCCCACTGAAGCTTTCTTT CASSYGGPTEAFF
few TRBJ2-1 TRBV28 TRBD1 TGTGCCAGCAGCCCCACCGGGACAGGGATTCTCAATGAGCAGTTCTTC CASSPTGTGILNEQFF
. TRBJ1-4 TRBV5-1 TRBD1 TGCGCCAGCAGCCCCTCGACAGGGGGCTATGAAAAACTGTTTTTT CASSPSTGGYEKLFF
many TRBJ2-5 TRBV5-6 . TGTGCCAGCAGCTTTCAGAACCAAGAGACCCAGTACTTC CASSFQNQETQYF
few TRBJ1-4 TRBV10-2 TRBD1 TGCGCCAGCAGTGCACCCGGGACAGGAGACGAAAAACTGTTTTTT CASSAPGTGDEKLFF
. TRBJ1-2 TRBV20-1 . TGCAGTGCTAAAAATACAGGGTCCAACTATGGCTACACCTTC CSAKNTGSNYGYTF
few TRBJ2-2 TRBV10-3 TRBD1 TGTGCCATCAGTCGTAGTCAAGGACAGGTCCCCGGGGAGCTGTTTTTT CAISRSQGQVPGELFF
. TRBJ1-4 TRBV19 TRBD1 TGTGCCAGTGGCAGAGGGGGCTATGAAAAACTGTTTTTT CASGRGGYEKLFF
. TRBJ2-5 TRBV29-1 TRBD1 TGCAGCGGGTACAGGGGTGGAGAGACCCAGTACTTC CSGYRGGETQYF
few TRBJ2-1 TRBV20-1 TRBD2 TGCAGTGTTCTCAGCTCACTAGCGGCATACAATGAGCAGTTCTTC CSVLSSLAAYNEQFF
many TRBJ1-6 TRBV11-1 TRBD1 TGTGCCAGCAGCTTATTACAGGGGGTGAGATCACCCCTCCACTTT CASSLLQGVRSPLHF
once TRBJ1-1 TRBV20-1 TRBD1 TGCAGTGCGCAACAGGGGGCAACTGAAGCTTTCTTT CSAQQGATEAFF
. TRBJ2-7 TRBV28 . TGTGCCAGCAGAGGGACTGGCAGTCCCTACGAGCAGTACTTC CASRGTGSPYEQYF
. TRBJ1-6 TRBV20-1 . TGCAGTGCTAGAGCCCCGGGGAGCTATAATTCACCCCTCCACTTT CSARAPGSYNSPLHF
. TRBJ2-7 TRBV6-2/TRBV6-3 . TGTGCCAGCAGTTCGGCGGGCAGATCCTACGAGCAGTACTTC CASSSAGRSYEQYF
few TRBJ2-5 TRBV11-2 . TGTGCCAGCAGCTTAAGTAACAGCCCGTGGGAGACCCAGTACTTC CASSLSNSPWETQYF
. TRBJ2-5 TRBV25-1 . TGTGCCAGCAGCCGGGACACCGGAATCGAGACCCAGTACTTC CASSRDTGIETQYF
few TRBJ2-1 TRBV20-1 . TGCAGTGCTAGTGCGTACAATGAGCAGTTCTTC CSASAYNEQFF
few TRBJ1-2 TRBV12-3/TRBV12-4 TRBD1 TGTGCCAGCAGAATAGGACAGGACTATGGCTACACCTTC CASRIGQDYGYTF
many TRBJ1-5 TRBV20-1 . TGCAGTGCCAAGCGCGACAGTGACAATCAGCCCCAGCATTTT CSAKRDSDNQPQHF
. TRBJ2-7 TRBV4-3 TRBD1 TGCGCCAGCAGCCAAGGGGACAGGGAGATCGACGAGCAGTACTTC CASSQGDREIDEQYF
. TRBJ2-7 TRBV7-2 . TGTGCCAGCAGCTTTACCGGGACGACCTACGAGCAGTACTTC CASSFTGTTYEQYF
many TRBJ2-2 TRBV24-1 . TGTGCCACCAGTGACCCAATGGTGCAGGGCGGGGAGCTGTTTTTT CATSDPMVQGGELFF
few TRBJ1-6 TRBV18 . TGTGCCAGCTCACCAATAGGACTCTCGCCCCAAAAAGGTTCACCCCTCCACTTT CASSPIGLSPQKGSPLHF
few TRBJ2-7 TRBV2 TRBD1 TGTGCCAGCAGTGAACCGGGACAGTCCTACGAGCAGTACTTC CASSEPGQSYEQYF
. TRBJ2-1 TRBV20-1 . TGCAGTGCCTCAGACAATGAGCAGTTCTTC CSASDNEQFF
. TRBJ2-1 TRBV20-1 . TGCAGTGCTAAATCCTATCCGGGGAATGAGCAGTTCTTC CSAKSYPGNEQFF
. TRBJ2-7 TRBV9 . TGTGCCAGCAGCGTAGGGCAGGGCCATTCCTACGAGCAGTACTTC CASSVGQGHSYEQYF
few TRBJ2-2 TRBV11-2 . TGTGCCAGCAGCCTCTCGAGGGGCCTTGCCCAAACGAGAGGGGAGCTGTTTTTT CASSLSRGLAQTRGELFF
. TRBJ2-4 TRBV7-2 . TGTGCCAGCAGCTTAGCAAGCCTCAGGGACCCTAAGGGGAACATTCAGTACTTC CASSLASLRDPKGNIQYF
few TRBJ1-6 TRBV6-2/TRBV6-3 . TGTGCCAGCAGTTACTCGATCCTGATTTTCCCGGCCTCTCAGGATTCACCCCTCCACTTT CASSYSILIFPASQDSPLHF